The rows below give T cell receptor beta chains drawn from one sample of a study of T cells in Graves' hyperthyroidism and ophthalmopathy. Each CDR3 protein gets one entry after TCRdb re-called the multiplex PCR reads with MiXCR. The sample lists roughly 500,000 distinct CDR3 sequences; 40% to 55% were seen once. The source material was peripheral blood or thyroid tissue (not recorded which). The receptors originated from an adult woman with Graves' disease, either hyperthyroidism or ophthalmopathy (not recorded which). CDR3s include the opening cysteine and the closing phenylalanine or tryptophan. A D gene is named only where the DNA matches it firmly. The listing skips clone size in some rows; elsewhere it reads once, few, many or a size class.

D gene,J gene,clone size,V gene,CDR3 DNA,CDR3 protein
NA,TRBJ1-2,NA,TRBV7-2,TGTGCCAGCAGCCCTCTAAACACTGTTGGCTACACCTTC,CASSPLNTVGYTF
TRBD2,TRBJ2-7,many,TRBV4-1,TGCGCCAGCAGCCAAGCCCTACTAGCGTCGAAGGAGCAGTACTTC,CASSQALLASKEQYF
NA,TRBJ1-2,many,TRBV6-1,TGTGCCAGCAGTGAGATGGATGGCTACACCTTC,CASSEMDGYTF
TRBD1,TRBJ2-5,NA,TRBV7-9,TGTGCCAGCAGCATACACCCCGGGACAGGTGAGACCCAGTACTTC,CASSIHPGTGETQYF
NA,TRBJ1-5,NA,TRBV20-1,TGCAGTGCAGGTTATCAGCCCCAGCATTTT,CSAGYQPQHF
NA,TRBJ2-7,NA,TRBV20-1,TGCAGTGCTAGGACCTCCTTTTCGGGCGAGCAGTACTTC,CSARTSFSGEQYF
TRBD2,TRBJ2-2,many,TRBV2,TGTGCCAGCAGTGAAGTAGCGGGAGCTAACACCGGGGAGCTGTTTTTT,CASSEVAGANTGELFF
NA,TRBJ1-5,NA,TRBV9,TGTGCCAGCAGCGTCAGCGGTTCAGTTGGACAGCCCCAGCATTTT,CASSVSGSVGQPQHF
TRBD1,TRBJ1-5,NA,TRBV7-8,TGTGCCAGCAGCTTACTGAGGACAGGGGCCGGCAATCAGCCCCAGCATTTT,CASSLLRTGAGNQPQHF
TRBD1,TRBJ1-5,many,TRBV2,TGTGCCAGCAGCGTAGTACCGGACAGGGGAAGCAATCAGCCCCAGCATTTT,CASSVVPDRGSNQPQHF
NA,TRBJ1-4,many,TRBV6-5,TGTGCCAGCAGTTACTCTTGGACATCGAGTGAAAAACTGTTTTTT,CASSYSWTSSEKLFF
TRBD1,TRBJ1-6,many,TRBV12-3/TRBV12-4,TGTGCCAGCAGACCCGGGCGACAGGGGCGATCACCCCTCCACTTT,CASRPGRQGRSPLHF
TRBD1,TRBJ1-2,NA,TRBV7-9,TGTGCCAGCAGCTTAACCGGGACAGGGGGCGAGGGCTACACCTTC,CASSLTGTGGEGYTF
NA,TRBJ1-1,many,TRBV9,TGTGCCAGCAGCGTAGGTGTTAGGGGTGAAGCTTTCTTT,CASSVGVRGEAFF
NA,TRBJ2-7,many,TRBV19,TGTGCCAGTAGCCCAGAGAGGGGTTTGAGCGAGCAGTACTTC,CASSPERGLSEQYF
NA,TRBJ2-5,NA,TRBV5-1,TGCGCCAGCAGCTTGGAGGTGGCGACCGGGGAGACCCAGTACTTC,CASSLEVATGETQYF
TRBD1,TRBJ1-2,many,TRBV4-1,TGCGCCAGCAGCCATCCTAGACAGGGCCGAGGCTATGGCTACACCTTC,CASSHPRQGRGYGYTF
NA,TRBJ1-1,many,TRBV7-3,TGTGCCAGCAGCTTGGCCGCCAATGGGGACACTGAAGCTTTCTTT,CASSLAANGDTEAFF
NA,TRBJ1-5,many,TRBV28,TGTGCCAGCAACATCCCGGTCCAGCCCCAGCATTTT,CASNIPVQPQHF
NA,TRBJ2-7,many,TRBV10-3,TGTGCCATCGCCCCCGGTTTAGCGAGTTCCTACGAGCAGTACTTC,CAIAPGLASSYEQYF
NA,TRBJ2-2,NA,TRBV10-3,TGTGCCATCAGTGTAAGGGAATCGCTCACCGGGGAGCTGTTTTTT,CAISVRESLTGELFF
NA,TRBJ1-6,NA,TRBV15,TGTGCCACCAGCAGGGTGTATAATTCACCCCTCCACTTT,CATSRVYNSPLHF
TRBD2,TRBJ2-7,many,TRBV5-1,TGCGCCAGCAGCGCCGGGACTAGCGGCTACGAGCAGTACTTC,CASSAGTSGYEQYF
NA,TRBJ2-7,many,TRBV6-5,TGTGCCAGCAGTCCATCGAGCCTCCGCTACGAGCAGTACTTC,CASSPSSLRYEQYF
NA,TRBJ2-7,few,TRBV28,TGTGCCAGCACTCGGGCTCCCTACGAGCAGTACTTC,CASTRAPYEQYF
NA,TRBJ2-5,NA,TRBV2,TGTGCCAGCACCTTACAGGGTTGGGAGACCCAGTACTTC,CASTLQGWETQYF
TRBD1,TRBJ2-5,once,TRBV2,TGTGCCACCAGGGGACAGGGGGTAGTACAAGAGACCCAGTACTTC,CATRGQGVVQETQYF
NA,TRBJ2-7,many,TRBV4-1,TGCGCCAGCAGCCACCCCGGGGCCTACGAGCAGTACTTC,CASSHPGAYEQYF
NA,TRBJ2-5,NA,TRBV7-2,TGTGCCAGCAGCTTAGGGGGCTCTGGAAACAAAGAGACCCAGTACTTC,CASSLGGSGNKETQYF
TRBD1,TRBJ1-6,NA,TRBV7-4,TGTGCCAGCAGCGTCACAGGGGACTATAATTCACCCCTCCACTTT,CASSVTGDYNSPLHF
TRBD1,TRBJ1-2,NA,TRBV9,TGTGCCAGCAGTGCCCGGAGCGGGGGACAGGCTGGCTACACCTTC,CASSARSGGQAGYTF
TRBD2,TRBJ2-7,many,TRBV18,TGTGCCGCCCAGGGAGCGGGAGCCGAGCAGTACTTC,CAAQGAGAEQYF
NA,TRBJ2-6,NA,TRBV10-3,TGTGCCAGTCTGGTCCCAGGAACTGGGGCCAACGTCCTGACTTTC,CASLVPGTGANVLTF
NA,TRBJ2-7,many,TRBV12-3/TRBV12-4,TGTGCCAGCAGCCCAGGACCTTACGAGCAGTACTTC,CASSPGPYEQYF
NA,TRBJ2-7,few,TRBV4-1,TGCGCCAGCAGCCAAGATTTTCTAGCTTCAGGCTACGAGCAGTACTTC,CASSQDFLASGYEQYF
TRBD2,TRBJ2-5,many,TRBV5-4,TGTGCCAGCAGCTTGCAGACTAGCAGGGAGACCCAGTACTTC,CASSLQTSRETQYF
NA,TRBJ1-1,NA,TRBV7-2,TGTGCCAGCAGCCCCTTGCGGGCACGTGAAGCTTTCTTT,CASSPLRAREAFF
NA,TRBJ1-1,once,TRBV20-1,TGCAGTGCTAGAGAGGTTCCTGAAGCTTTCTTT,CSAREVPEAFF
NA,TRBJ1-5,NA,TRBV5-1,TGCGCCAGCAGCAAGGGCCCGAGCAATCAGCCCCAGCATTTT,CASSKGPSNQPQHF
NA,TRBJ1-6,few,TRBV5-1,TGCGCCAGCAGCTTGGGTGTGGGGAGCGACTCACCCCTCCACTTT,CASSLGVGSDSPLHF
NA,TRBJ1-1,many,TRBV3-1,TGTGCCAGCAGCCCCATAGGGAGCACTGAAGCTTTCTTT,CASSPIGSTEAFF
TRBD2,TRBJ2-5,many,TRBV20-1,TGCAGTGCTAGGGGTCTTGTACCTAGCGGGGCTCAACAAGAGACCCAGTACTTC,CSARGLVPSGAQQETQYF
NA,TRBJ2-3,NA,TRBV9,TGTGCCAGCATCGTAGTAGGGGTGATCCCAGATACGCAGTATTTT,CASIVVGVIPDTQYF
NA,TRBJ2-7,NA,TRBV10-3,TGTGCCATCAGTGATTTCGCGAGGTCCTACGAGCAGTACTTC,CAISDFARSYEQYF
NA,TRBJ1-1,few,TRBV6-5,TGTGCCAGCGATTGGGTGGGTCGGGCTTTCTTT,CASDWVGRAFF
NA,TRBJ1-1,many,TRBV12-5,TGTGCTAGTGCCCTCCGGGACACAGGCACTGAAGCTTTCTTT,CASALRDTGTEAFF
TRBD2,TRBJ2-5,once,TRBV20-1,TGCAGTGCTACTAGCGGGAGGGATGTCGGAGAGACCCAGTACTTC,CSATSGRDVGETQYF
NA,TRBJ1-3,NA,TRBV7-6,TGTGCCAGCAGCTTAGGTCGGGACGGTCCAGGCACCATATATTTT,CASSLGRDGPGTIYF
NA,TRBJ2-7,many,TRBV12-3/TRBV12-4,TGTGCCAGCAGTTTAGCGGGCCAAATCTACGAGCAGTACTTC,CASSLAGQIYEQYF
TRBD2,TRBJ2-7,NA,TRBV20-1,TGCAGTGCTAGAAGGCTAGCGGGCTCCTACGAGCAGTACTTC,CSARRLAGSYEQYF
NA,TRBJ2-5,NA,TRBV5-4,TGTGCCAGCAGCTTGGAGACAGGGACCCAGTACTTC,CASSLETGTQYF
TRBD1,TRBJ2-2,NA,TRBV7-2,TGTGCCAGCAGCCGACAGGGGACGAACACCGGGGAGCTGTTTTTT,CASSRQGTNTGELFF
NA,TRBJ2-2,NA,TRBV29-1,TGCAGCGTTGAAGGGGGATGGTCGTCCGGGGAGCTGTTTTTT,CSVEGGWSSGELFF
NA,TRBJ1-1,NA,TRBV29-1,TGCAGCGTTGAGGGCGGGGGAACCACTGAAGCTTTCTTT,CSVEGGGTTEAFF
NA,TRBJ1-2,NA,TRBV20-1,TGCAGTGCTAGTCACGGCGGCGGGGGTGGCTACACCTTC,CSASHGGGGGYTF
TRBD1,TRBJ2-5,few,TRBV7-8,TGTGCCAGCAGCCCAGGACAGGGGAATCAGCCCCAGTACTTC,CASSPGQGNQPQYF